These 12 T cell receptor beta chains were sequenced from one sample in a study of blood T cell repertoires in COVID-19. Sequenced by immunoSEQ multiplex PCR; TCRdb stores in-frame clones only, minus some. This table has more than 140,000 clones, around 81% appearing once. The sample consisted of peripheral blood. These receptors came from a human donor in a cohort sampled during active COVID-19.

This clone turned up a few times. This sequence joins TRBV19 and TRBJ2-3; 7 positions match TRBD1. CDR1 and CDR2 from the germline V gene are LNHDA and SQIVND (reference sequence). The CDR3 is 13 amino acids. V lost 5 bases, J lost 9 bases, and 8 bases stayed unmatched. CDR3 sequence: CASSARQGFTQYF. The CDR3 nucleotides are TGTGCCAGTAGTGCGCGACAGGGTTTCACGCAGTATTTT.

CDR3 in DNA: TGTGCCAGCACGGGACAGGCAAGAACCGGGGAGCTGTTTTTT. Translation gives CASTGQARTGELFF. The V gene is TRBV5-5, the J gene TRBJ2-2; 8 positions agree with TRBD1. Trimming took 6 bases from V and 5 from J; bases not matched to a gene: 6. The germline gives CDR1 SGHKS, CDR2 YYEKEE (reference sequence). This CDR3 is 14 amino acids long.

This clone was detected only a few times. In nucleotides, the CDR3 is TGTGCCAGTAGTCCCTTCACAGGGTCCGGTGGCTACACCTTC. As protein: CASSPFTGSGGYTF. This chain links TRBV19 with TRBJ1-2; D might be TRBD1 (6 bases). There are 14 residues in the CDR3. CDR1 and CDR2 from the germline V gene are LNHDA and SQIVND (reference sequence). Trimming pared 5 bases from V and 7 bases from J, leaving 17 bases between.

The rearrangement links TRBV6-6 to TRBJ2-5; TRBD2 might be the D (7 bases). Trimming shortened V by 1 base and J by 5 bases, and 14 bases separated the two germline ends. The germline V gene has CDR1 MNHNY and CDR2 SVGAGI (reference sequence). The CDR3 has 15 amino acids. For the CDR3, the DNA is TGTGCCAGCAGTTACTGGGGGGGGAGGGGGGAGACCCAGTACTTC. Translated, it gives CASSYWGGRGETQYF.

The V gene is TRBV7-2, the J gene TRBJ2-7; D remains unclear. CDR1 and CDR2 (germline): SGHTA, FQGNSA. The CDR3 covers 15 residues. V was cut by 1 base and J by 6 bases, with 16 bases left in between. As DNA, the CDR3 is TGTGCCAGCAGCTTAGTATCCGACTCCCCCTCCGAGCAGTACTTC. It specifies CASSLVSDSPSEQYF.

V usage is TRBV3-1 (or the pseudogene TRBV3-2) and J usage is TRBJ1-5, with D perhaps matching TRBD1 (6 bases). The CDR3 spans 15 residues. Per the germline V gene, CDR1 is LGHDT and CDR2 is YNNKEL (reference sequence). V shed 3 bases and J shed 4 bases, with 13 bases lying between them. In DNA, the CDR3 is TGTGCCAGCAGCCACAGGGGCCCATATAATCAGCCCCAGCATTTT. Its translation is CASSHRGPYNQPQHF.

This clone was found once. The V and J genes are TRBV10-2 and TRBJ2-2; 8 nucleotides match TRBD2. The J segment lost 3 bases and the V segment lost 6 bases, leaving 9 bases of the junction unmatched. This CDR3 contains 16 residues. From germline, CDR1 is WSHSY and CDR2 SAAADI. The CDR3 reads CASSVAGFRHTGELFF. As DNA, the CDR3 is TGCGCCAGCAGCGTAGCGGGATTCAGGCACACCGGGGAGCTGTTTTTT.

The chain is built from TRBV7-6 and TRBJ2-3; TRBD2 aligns across 8 bases. In germline, CDR1 is SGHVS, CDR2 FNYEAQ. The CDR3 spans 17 residues. With 1 base clipped from V and 4 bases from J, the junction kept 10 bases outside the gene matches. CDR3 sequence reads: CASSLDGGLGGSDTQYF. The CDR3 coding sequence is TGTGCCAGCAGCTTAGATGGGGGACTAGGAGGTTCAGATACGCAGTATTTT. Based on the CDR3 plus reference TRBV7-6 and TRBJ2-3, the full variable domain is GAGVSQSPRYKVTKRGQDVALRCDPISGHVSLYWYRQALGQGPEFLTYFNYEAQQDKSGLPNDRFSAERPEGSISTLTIQRTEQRDSAMYRCASSLDGGLGGSDTQYFGPGTRLTVL.

The rearrangement uses TRBV4-3 and TRBJ2-7; possible D gene TRBD2, 7 bases. The length of the CDR3 is 15 residues. Trimming left V 0 bases short and J 4 bases short, with 13 bases between. The V gene's germline CDR1 is LGHNA and CDR2 YSLEER. CDR3 DNA: TGCGCCAGCAGCCAAGAGGGGGGGGCGAGTTACGAGCAGTACTTC. Its protein is CASSQEGGASYEQYF.

The CDR3 here is CAWTRQGADEKLFF. The CDR3 DNA sequence: TGTGCCTGGACTCGACAGGGGGCGGATGAAAAACTGTTTTTT. The V gene is TRBV30, the J gene TRBJ1-4; TRBD1 matches 10 bases. The J segment lost 6 bases and the V segment lost 4 bases, leaving 5 bases of the junction unmatched. Per germline, CDR1 GTSNPN and CDR2 SVGIG (reference sequence). This CDR3 is 14 amino acids long.

This clone was seen a single time. V usage is TRBV27 and J usage is TRBJ2-7; TRBD1 matches at 7 bases. The CDR3 is 14 residues long. The trim removed 6 bases at V and 2 bases at J, leaving 7 bases unmatched. Germline V lookup: CDR1 MNHEY, CDR2 SMNVEV (reference sequence). The CDR3 region is CASSPGTVPYEQYF. CDR3 DNA sequence: TGTGCCAGCAGCCCGGGGACAGTCCCCTACGAGCAGTACTTC.

This chain uses TRBV13 with TRBJ1-2; tentatively, D is TRBD1 (5 bases). Germline loops: CDR1 PRHDT, CDR2 FYEKMQ (reference sequence). The CDR3 is 15 residues long. V was trimmed by 4 bases and J by 4 bases, leaving 16 bases between them. Here the CDR3 reads CASSSTGVVGYGYTF. The CDR3, as DNA: TGTGCCAGCAGCTCCACAGGCGTCGTGGGCTATGGCTACACCTTC.